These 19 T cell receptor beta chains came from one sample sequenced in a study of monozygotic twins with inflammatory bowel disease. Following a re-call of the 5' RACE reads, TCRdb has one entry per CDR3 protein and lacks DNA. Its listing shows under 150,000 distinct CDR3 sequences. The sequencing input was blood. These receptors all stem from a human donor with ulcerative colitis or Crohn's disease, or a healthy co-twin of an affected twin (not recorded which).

CDR3 in amino acids: CASSPLGGLSYNEQFF. The chain is built from TRBV12-3 or TRBV12-4 and TRBJ2-1; the D gene TCRdb calls, TRBD2, cannot be checked with no DNA. CDR3 length equals 16 residues.

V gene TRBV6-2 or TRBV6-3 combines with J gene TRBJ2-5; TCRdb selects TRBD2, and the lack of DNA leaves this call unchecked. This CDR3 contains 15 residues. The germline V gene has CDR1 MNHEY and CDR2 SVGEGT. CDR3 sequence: CASSYQGLAGETQYF.

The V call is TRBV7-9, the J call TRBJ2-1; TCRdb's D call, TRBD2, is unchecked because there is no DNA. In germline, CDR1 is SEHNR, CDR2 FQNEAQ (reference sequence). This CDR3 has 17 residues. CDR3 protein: CASSRYSGVGPYNEQFF.

CDR3 protein: CASSSYTRSGGLYNEQFF. The chain combines TRBV12-3 or TRBV12-4 with TRBJ2-1; TCRdb's D gene call, TRBD2, goes unchecked for lack of DNA. The length of the CDR3 is 18 residues.

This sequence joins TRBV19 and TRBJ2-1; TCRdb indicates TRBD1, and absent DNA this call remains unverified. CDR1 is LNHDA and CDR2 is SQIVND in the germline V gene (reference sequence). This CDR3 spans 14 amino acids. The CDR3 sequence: CASSPRWGDNEQFF.

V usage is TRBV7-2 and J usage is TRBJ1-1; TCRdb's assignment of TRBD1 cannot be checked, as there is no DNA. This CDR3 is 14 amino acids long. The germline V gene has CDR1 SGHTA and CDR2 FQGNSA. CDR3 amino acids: CASSPNRGGTEAFF. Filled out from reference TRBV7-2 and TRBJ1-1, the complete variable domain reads GAGVSQSPSNKVTEKGKDVELRCDPISGHTALYWYRQSLGQGLEFLIYFQGNSAPDKSGLPSDRFSAERTGGSVSTLTIQRTQQEDSAVYLCASSPNRGGTEAFFGQGTRLTVV.

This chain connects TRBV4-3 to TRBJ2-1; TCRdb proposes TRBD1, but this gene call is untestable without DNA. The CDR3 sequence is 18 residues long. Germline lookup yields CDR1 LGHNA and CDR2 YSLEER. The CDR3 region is CASSQEEGAPSSYNEQFF.

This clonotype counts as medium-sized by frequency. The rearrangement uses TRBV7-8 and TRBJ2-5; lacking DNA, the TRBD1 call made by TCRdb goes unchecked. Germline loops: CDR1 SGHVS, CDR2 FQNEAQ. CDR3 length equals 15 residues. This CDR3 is CASSLEGGVQETQYF.

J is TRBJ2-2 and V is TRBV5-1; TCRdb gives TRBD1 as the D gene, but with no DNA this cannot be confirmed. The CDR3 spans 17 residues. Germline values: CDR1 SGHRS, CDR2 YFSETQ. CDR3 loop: CASSLDRQLYNTGELFF.

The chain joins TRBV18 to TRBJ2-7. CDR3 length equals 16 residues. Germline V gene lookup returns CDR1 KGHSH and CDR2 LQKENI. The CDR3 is CASSPPHGSTIYEQYF.

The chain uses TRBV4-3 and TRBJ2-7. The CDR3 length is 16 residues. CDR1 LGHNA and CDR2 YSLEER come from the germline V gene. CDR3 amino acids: CASSQDWVPGADEQYF.

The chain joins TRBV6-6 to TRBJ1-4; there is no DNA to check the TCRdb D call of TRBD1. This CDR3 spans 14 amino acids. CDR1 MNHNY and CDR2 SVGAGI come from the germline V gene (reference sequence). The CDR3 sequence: CASRPGGAFEKLFF.

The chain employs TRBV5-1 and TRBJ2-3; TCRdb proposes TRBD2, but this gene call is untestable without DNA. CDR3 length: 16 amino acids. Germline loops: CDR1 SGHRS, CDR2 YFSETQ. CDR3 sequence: CASSSKLEEATDTQYF.

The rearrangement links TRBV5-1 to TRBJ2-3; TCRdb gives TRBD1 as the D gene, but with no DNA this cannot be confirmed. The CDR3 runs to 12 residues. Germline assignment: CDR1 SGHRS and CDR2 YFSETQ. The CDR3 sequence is CASTTGGDTQYF.

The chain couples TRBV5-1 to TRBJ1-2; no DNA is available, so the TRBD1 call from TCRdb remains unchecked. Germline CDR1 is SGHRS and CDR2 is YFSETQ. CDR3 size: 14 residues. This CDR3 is CASSFGQGADGYTF.

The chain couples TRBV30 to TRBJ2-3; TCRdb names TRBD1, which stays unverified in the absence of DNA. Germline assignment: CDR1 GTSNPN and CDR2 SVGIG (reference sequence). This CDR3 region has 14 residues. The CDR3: CAWSLAGGTDTQYF.

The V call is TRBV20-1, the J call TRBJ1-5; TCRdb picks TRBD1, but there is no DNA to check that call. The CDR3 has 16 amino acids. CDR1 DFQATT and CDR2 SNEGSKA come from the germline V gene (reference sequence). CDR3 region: CSARFRTGGSGQPQHF.

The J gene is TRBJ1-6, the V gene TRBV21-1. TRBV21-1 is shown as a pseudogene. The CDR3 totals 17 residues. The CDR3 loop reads CASSKVRRSSYNSPLHF.

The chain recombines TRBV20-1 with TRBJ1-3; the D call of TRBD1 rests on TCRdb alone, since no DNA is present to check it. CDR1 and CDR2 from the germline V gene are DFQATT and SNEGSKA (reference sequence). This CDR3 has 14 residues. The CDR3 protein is CSATPGGSGNTIYF.